This entry is about one T cell receptor (beta chain). The record originates from a study of blood T cell repertoires in COVID-19. Study background: Nucleic acid was either cDNA or gDNA, and it came from T cells, B-cell-depleted T cells, or PBMCs.

Repertoires were generated with immunoSEQ multiplex PCR, while TCRdb's copy carries only in-frame clones and drops some. Of about 210,000 clones listed, roughly four fifths are singletons. This CDR3 has 14 residues. Germline V lookup: CDR1 SGHTA, CDR2 FQGNSA. V lost 5 bases to trimming and J lost 4 bases, with 14 bases between them. The sample taken for sequencing was peripheral blood. This TCR was recovered from a middle-aged woman with acute or convalescent COVID-19. The chain combines TRBV7-2 with TRBJ1-1, with TRBD1 as a possible D gene (5 bases). The chain's CDR3 is CASSILGRGTEAFF. CDR3 sequence (DNA): TGTGCCAGCAGCATCCTGGGGCGTGGCACTGAAGCTTTCTTT.